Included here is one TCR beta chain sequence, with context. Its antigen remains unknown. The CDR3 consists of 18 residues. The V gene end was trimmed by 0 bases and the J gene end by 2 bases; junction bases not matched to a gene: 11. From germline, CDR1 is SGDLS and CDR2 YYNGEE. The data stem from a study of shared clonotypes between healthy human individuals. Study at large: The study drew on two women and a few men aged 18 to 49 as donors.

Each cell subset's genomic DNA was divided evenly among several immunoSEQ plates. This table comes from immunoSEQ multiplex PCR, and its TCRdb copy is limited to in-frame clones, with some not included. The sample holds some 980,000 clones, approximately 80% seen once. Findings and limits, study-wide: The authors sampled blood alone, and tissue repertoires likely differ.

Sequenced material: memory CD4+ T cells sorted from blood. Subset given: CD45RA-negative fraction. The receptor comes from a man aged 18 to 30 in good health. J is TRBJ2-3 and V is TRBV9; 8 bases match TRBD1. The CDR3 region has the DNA TGTGCCAGCAGCGTAGCTGGAGCGCAGGGGGCCTCCACAGATACGCAGTATTTT. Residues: CASSVAGAQGASTDTQYF.